This T cell receptor (beta chain) was obtained from a study of regulatory T cells in long-lasting Graves disease. Time point noted: newly diagnosed GD, antithyroid drugs for less than 3 months. Preparation of the TCR library used RNA extracted from PBMCs. This clonotype was detected ten times or more. Building the TCR beta libraries relied on iRepertoire HTBI primers, and CDR3 regions underwent Arm-PCR. Each CDR3 protein gets one entry after TCRdb re-called the multiplex PCR reads with MiXCR. The sample includes hundreds of thousands of distinct CDR3 sequences, 15% to 20% seen only once; the top ten take around 12%. These sequences were also reported in another study, on T cells in Graves' hyperthyroidism and ophthalmopathy.

Sequencing was performed on peripheral blood mononuclear cells (PBMCs), taken at new diagnosis, from a patient treated with antithyroid drugs. This clonotype originated in a man between 18 and 29 years old with Graves disease.

Here the CDR3 DNA reads TGTGCCTGGAGCATGAACAGGGGGCTGGAGCAGTACTTC. Translating it yields CAWSMNRGLEQYF. The chain recombines TRBV30 with TRBJ2-7; TRBD1 matches at 9 bases. V dropped 3 bases and J dropped 7; count of bases not matched to a gene: 7. CDR1 GTSNPN and CDR2 SVGIG come from the germline V gene (reference sequence). This CDR3 region has 13 residues.